This TCR beta chain was captured by sequencing in a study of blood T cell repertoires in COVID-19. Whole-study context: Samples representing acute and convalescent COVID-19 were sourced from the United States, Italy and Spain. Sample material is recorded as cDNA or gDNA derived from T cells, B-cell-depleted T cells, or PBMCs.

Germline CDR1 is LGHNA and CDR2 is YNFKEQ. V lost 2 bases and J 4 bases, leaving 17 bases between the germline ends. The CDR3 is made up of 17 amino acids. Seattle-derived patients entered the study during active infection and were followed longitudinally. Original processing methods: Using reference gene primer amplification, nucleated cell counts were estimated. This table comes from immunoSEQ multiplex PCR, and its TCRdb copy is limited to in-frame clones, with some not included. The V and J calls and clone size are taken from that table; D and trimming were inferred from the DNA. The data contain about 250,000 clones, 84% of them singletons.

The TCR comes from a person aged 70 to 79 with COVID-19, enrolled during active disease. The rearrangement uses TRBV4-2 and TRBJ1-4; D is possibly TRBD1 (6 bases). The source material was peripheral blood. The DNA for the CDR3 is TGTGCCAGCAGCCAATTCCCGGGGGGGGCTCTTAATGAAAAACTGTTTTTT. Translating gives CASSQFPGGALNEKLFF.